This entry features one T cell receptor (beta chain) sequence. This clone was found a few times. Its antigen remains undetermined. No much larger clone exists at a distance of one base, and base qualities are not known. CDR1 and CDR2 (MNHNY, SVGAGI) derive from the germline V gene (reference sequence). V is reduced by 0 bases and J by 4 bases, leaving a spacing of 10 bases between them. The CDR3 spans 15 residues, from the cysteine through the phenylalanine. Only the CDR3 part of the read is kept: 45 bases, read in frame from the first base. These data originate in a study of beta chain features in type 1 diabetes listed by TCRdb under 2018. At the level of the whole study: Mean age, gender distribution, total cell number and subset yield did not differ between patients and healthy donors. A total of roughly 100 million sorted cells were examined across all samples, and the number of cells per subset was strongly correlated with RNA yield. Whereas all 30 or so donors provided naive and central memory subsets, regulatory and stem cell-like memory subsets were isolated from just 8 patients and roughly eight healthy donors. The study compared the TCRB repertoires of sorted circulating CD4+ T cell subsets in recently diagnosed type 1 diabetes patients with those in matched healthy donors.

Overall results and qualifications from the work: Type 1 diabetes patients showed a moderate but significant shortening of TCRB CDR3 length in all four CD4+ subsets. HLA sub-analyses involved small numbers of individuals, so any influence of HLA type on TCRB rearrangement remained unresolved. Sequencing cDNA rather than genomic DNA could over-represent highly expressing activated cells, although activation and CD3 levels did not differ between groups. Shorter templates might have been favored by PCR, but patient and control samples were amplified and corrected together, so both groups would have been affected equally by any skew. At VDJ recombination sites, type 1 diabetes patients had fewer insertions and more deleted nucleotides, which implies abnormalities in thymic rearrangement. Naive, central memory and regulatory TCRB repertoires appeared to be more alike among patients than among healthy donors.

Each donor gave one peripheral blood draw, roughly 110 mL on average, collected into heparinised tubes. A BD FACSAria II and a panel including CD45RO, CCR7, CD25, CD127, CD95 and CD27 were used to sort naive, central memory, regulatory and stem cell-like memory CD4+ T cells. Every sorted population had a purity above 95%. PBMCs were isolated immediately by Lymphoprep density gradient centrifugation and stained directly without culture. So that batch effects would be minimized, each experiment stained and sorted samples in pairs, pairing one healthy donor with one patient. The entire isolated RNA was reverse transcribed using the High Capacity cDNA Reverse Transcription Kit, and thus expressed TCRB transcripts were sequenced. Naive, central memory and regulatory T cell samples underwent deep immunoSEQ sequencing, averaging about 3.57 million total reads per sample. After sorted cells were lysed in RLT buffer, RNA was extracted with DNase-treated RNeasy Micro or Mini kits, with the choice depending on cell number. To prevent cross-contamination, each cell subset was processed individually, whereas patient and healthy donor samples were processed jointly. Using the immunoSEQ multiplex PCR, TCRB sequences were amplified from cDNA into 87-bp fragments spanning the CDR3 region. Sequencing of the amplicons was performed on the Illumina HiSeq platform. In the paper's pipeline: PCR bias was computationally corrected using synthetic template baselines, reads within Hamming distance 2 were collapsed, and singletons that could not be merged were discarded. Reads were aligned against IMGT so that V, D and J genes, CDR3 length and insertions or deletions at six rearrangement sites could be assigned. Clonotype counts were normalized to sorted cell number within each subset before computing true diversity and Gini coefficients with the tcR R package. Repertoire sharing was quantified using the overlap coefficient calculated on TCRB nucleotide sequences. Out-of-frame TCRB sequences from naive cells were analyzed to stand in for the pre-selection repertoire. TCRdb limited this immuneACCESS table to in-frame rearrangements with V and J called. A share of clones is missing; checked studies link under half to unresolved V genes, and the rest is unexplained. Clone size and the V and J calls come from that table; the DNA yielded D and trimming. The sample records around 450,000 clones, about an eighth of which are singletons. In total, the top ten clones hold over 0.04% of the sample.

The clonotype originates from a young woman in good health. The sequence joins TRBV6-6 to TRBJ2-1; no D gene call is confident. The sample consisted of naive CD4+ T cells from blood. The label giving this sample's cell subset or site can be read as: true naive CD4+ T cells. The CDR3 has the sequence CASSYSRALYNEQFF. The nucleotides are TGTGCCAGCAGTTACTCTAGGGCCCTTTACAATGAGCAGTTCTTC.